Listed below are T cell receptor beta chains from one sample, sequenced in a study of regulatory T cells in long-lasting Graves disease. TCRdb itself ran the multiplex PCR reads through MiXCR, one entry per CDR3 protein. The sample records more than 300,000 distinct CDR3 sequences, 12% being singletons. These same records also appear under a second study, on T cells in Graves' hyperthyroidism and ophthalmopathy.

Here the sequenced sample was peripheral blood mononuclear cells (PBMCs), taken at new diagnosis, from a patient treated with antithyroid drugs. The receptors stem from a woman aged 18-30 years with Graves disease. The conserved cysteine and the conserved F or W are not part of the CDR3 here. Each record gives: J gene, V gene, clone size, CDR3 protein. Only part of the rows carry a size: once, few, many, or a class if the clone is expanded.

>TRBJ1-6|TRBV5-1|NA
ASSSRTGNSYNSPLH
>TRBJ2-1|TRBV7-3|few
ASSLTSGGPSSYNEQF
>TRBJ2-7|TRBV7-9|many
ASSFGGSYEQY
>TRBJ1-1|TRBV20-1|NA
SVRRGSMNTEAF
>TRBJ2-5|TRBV20-1|many
SAQRQGAGETQY
>TRBJ2-1|TRBV3-1|NA
ASSQYRDIF
>TRBJ1-1|TRBV6-1|few
ASSPMRQNTEAF
>TRBJ2-4|TRBV28|few
ASSPGQNIQY
>TRBJ2-5|TRBV28|many
ASSPTGPGETQY
>TRBJ2-1|TRBV2|many
ASSSTGSYNEQF
>TRBJ2-5|TRBV12-3/TRBV12-4|many
ASSLRERETQY
>TRBJ1-2|TRBV20-1|NA
SARGQGA
>TRBJ2-1|TRBV4-3|many
ASSQYYRDRYNEQF
>TRBJ1-5|TRBV20-1|few
SARVLSKYNQPQH
>TRBJ1-6|TRBV5-1|few
ASSFRVGRNNSPLH
>TRBJ1-2|TRBV12-3/TRBV12-4|many
ASSLAHRGHGYT
>TRBJ1-2|TRBV6-5|NA
ASSLGLGTGGVGT
>TRBJ1-2|TRBV20-1|few
SASDREGGRGYT
>TRBJ2-1|TRBV20-1|many
SATPTSYNEQF
>TRBJ1-1|TRBV7-8|many
ASSLVRDEAF
>TRBJ1-1|TRBV7-2|many
ASSLSPHANTEAF
>TRBJ1-1|TRBV27|NA
ASSIAPGAQAF
>TRBJ2-3|TRBV28|many
ASSLWGDSHIFTDTQY
>TRBJ2-5|TRBV30|many
AWTRGAGETQY
>TRBJ2-3|TRBV20-1|many
SARDFPIGTDTQY
>TRBJ1-6|TRBV12-3/TRBV12-4|many
ASSFPSWTKDSGSYNSPLH
>TRBJ2-3|TRBV28|many
ASSFSAIGRGPDTQY
>TRBJ1-2|TRBV7-9|many
ASSSGTYEGYT
>TRBJ2-3|TRBV15|many
ATSTSGRAADTQY
>TRBJ1-2|TRBV29-1|many
SVRRGALGDYGYT
>TRBJ1-2|TRBV6-5|many
ASSYGTGYYGYT
>TRBJ2-1|TRBV7-6|many
ASSLSSGAYNEQF
>TRBJ1-5|TRBV28|many
ASTLNPGPNQPQH
>TRBJ2-1|TRBV12-3/TRBV12-4|many
ASSLQGAQGEQF
>TRBJ2-5|TRBV24-1|many
ATSDSGGTQETQY
>TRBJ1-1|TRBV10-2|many
ASRKGQNTEAF
>TRBJ2-5|TRBV12-3/TRBV12-4|NA
ASSLRGYQETQY
>TRBJ2-6|TRBV30|NA
AWSGVAGANVLT
>TRBJ2-1|TRBV2|many
ARRGTSGYNEQF
>TRBJ1-1|TRBV7-9|many
ASHRGVTEAF
>TRBJ1-4|TRBV18|many
ASSPGILATNEKLF
>TRBJ2-1|TRBV12-3/TRBV12-4|few
ASTPQPKSGPSYNEQF
>TRBJ1-2|TRBV11-2|few
ASSLAQSYGYT
>TRBJ2-7|TRBV20-1|many
SARRGTTYEQY
>TRBJ1-4|TRBV4-1|few
ASSQDDRESEKLF
>TRBJ2-1|TRBV28|many
ASSQPLRGAYNEQF
>TRBJ1-2|TRBV6-1|many
ANYLGPGNGYT